This TCR beta chain was profiled in a study of blood T cell repertoires in COVID-19. Turning to the study itself: The United States, Italy and Spain supplied acute and convalescent COVID-19 samples. The analysed material was cDNA or gDNA that came from T cells, B-cell-depleted T cells, or PBMCs.

Original data processing: Reference gene primer amplification gave estimated nucleated cell counts. Assay: immunoSEQ multiplex PCR; the TCRdb copy retains only in-frame clones and omits some. V, J and clone size are those of that table, while D and trimming were read from the DNA. The sample lists about 100,000 clones, 80% to 95% occurring once. V lost 3 bases, J lost 4 bases, and 4 bases stayed unmatched. This CDR3 has 15 amino acids. Germline loops: CDR1 SGHAT, CDR2 FQNNGV. The clonotype comes from a man in his 70s with acute or convalescent COVID-19. Sequencing was carried out using peripheral blood. The chain is built from TRBV11-2 and TRBJ2-7, with 12 bases identical to TRBD1. CDR3 coding DNA: TGTGCCAGCAGCTTCGGGACAGGGGGCTTATACGAGCAGTACTTC. Its translation is CASSFGTGGLYEQYF.